This entry lists 30 T cell receptor beta chains sequenced from one sample in a study of cytomegalovirus exposure and HLA in healthy donors. The PCR had 60 Vbeta and 13 Jbeta primers. Clones were sequenced by immunoSEQ multiplex PCR, and TCRdb holds only the in-frame ones, with some missing. The repertoire consists of roughly 120,000 clones, with approximately 80% occurring once and the leading ten covering just over 1%. The specimen was PBMCs. The receptors here all came from a human donor in good health.

The chain links TRBV29-1 to TRBJ1-2, with unresolved D. V was trimmed by 3 bases and J by 4 bases, leaving 15 bases between them. This CDR3 region has 14 residues. Germline loops: CDR1 SQVTM, CDR2 ANQGSEA. In nucleotides, the CDR3 is TGCAGCGTTGACCGGGGTCTAGACGGCTATGGCTACACCTTC. Amino acid sequence: CSVDRGLDGYGYTF.

The V call is TRBV10-3, the J call TRBJ2-5; 9 bases are shared with TRBD2. This CDR3 has 16 amino acids. The trim removed 10 bases at V and 1 base at J, leaving 13 bases unmatched. Per germline, CDR1 ENHRY and CDR2 SYGVKD. The CDR3 DNA sequence: TGTGCCACCAATCGTATAGCGGGGGACTTCCAAGAGACCCAGTACTTC. This translates into CATNRIAGDFQETQYF.

The chain uses TRBV7-2 and TRBJ2-1, with D maybe TRBD1 (6 bases). This CDR3 region has 15 residues. Trimming left V 4 bases short and J 3 bases short, with 13 bases between. Germline CDR1 SGHTA, CDR2 FQGNSA. The CDR3 DNA is TGTGCCAGCAGCTCTACAGGGACAAACTACAATGAGCAGTTCTTC. Protein sequence: CASSSTGTNYNEQFF.

This chain uses TRBV4-2 with TRBJ2-5, with unresolved D. V was trimmed by 0 bases and J by 5 bases, leaving 10 bases between them. Germline CDR1 LGHNA, CDR2 YNFKEQ. This CDR3 is 14 amino acids long. The CDR3 nucleotides are TGTGCCAGCAGCCAAGATCCAGTGGAGGAGACCCAGTACTTC. This codes for CASSQDPVEETQYF.

The chain uses TRBV21-1 and TRBJ2-7; TRBD1, as called in the table, went unchecked against the DNA. TRBV21-1 is a documented pseudogene. The CDR3 is made up of 16 amino acids. CDR3 loop: CASSKSGGGLPYEQYF. CDR3 sequence (DNA): TGTGCCAGCAGCAAAAGTGGAGGGGGCCTCCCCTACGAGCAGTACTTC.

This chain connects TRBV7-9 to TRBJ1-2; no clear D gene. Trimming pared 9 bases from V and 6 bases from J, leaving 14 bases between. Per the germline V gene, CDR1 is SEHNR and CDR2 is FQNEAQ (reference sequence). The length of the CDR3 is 12 residues. The CDR3: CASKDEGDGYTF. The CDR3 DNA is TGTGCCAGTAAAGACGAGGGCGATGGCTACACCTTC. Together with reference TRBV7-9 and TRBJ1-2, the CDR3 gives the full variable domain: DTGVSQNPRHKITKRGQNVTFRCDPISEHNRLYWYRQTLGQGPEFLTYFQNEAQLEKSRLLSDRFSAERPKGSFSTLEIQRTEQGDSAMYLCASKDEGDGYTFGSGTRLTVV.

The J gene is TRBJ2-5, the V gene TRBV27, with 13 positions matching TRBD2. This CDR3 is 15 amino acids long. With 4 bases clipped from V and 3 bases from J, the junction kept 2 bases outside the gene matches. Germline V gene sequence: CDR1 MNHEY, CDR2 SMNVEV (reference sequence). CDR3 nucleotides: TGTGCCAGCAGTTCCGGGACTAGCGGGAAAGAGACCCAGTACTTC. Protein: CASSSGTSGKETQYF.

The chain carries TRBV4-3 and TRBJ2-2, with 7 bases aligning to TRBD2. The CDR3 has 15 residues. Germline V CDR1 and CDR2: LGHNA, YSLEER. The V gene end was trimmed by 0 bases and the J gene end by 7 bases; junction bases not matched to a gene: 5. The CDR3: CASSQEFGGGGELFF. The CDR3 DNA reads as TGCGCCAGCAGCCAAGAGTTTGGCGGGGGCGGGGAGCTGTTTTTT.

The chain recombines TRBV9 with TRBJ2-7; 7 nucleotides match TRBD1. After removal of 2 bases from V and 6 bases from J, the junction contained 5 bases not matched to a gene. CDR1 and CDR2 (germline): SGDLS, YYNGEE. The CDR3 totals 13 residues. The CDR3 is CASSVTGVGEQYF. CDR3 nucleotide sequence: TGTGCCAGCAGCGTTACAGGGGTAGGCGAGCAGTACTTC.

This chain uses TRBV19 with TRBJ2-7; D is possibly TRBD1 (6 bases). The length of the CDR3 is 13 residues. Trimming pared 6 bases from V and 6 bases from J, leaving 15 bases between. Germline CDR1 reads LNHDA; CDR2 reads SQIVND (reference sequence). Here the CDR3 reads CASRDRWYGEQYF. For the CDR3, the DNA is TGTGCCAGTAGGGACAGATGGTACGGCGAGCAGTACTTC.

The chain combines TRBV6-5 with TRBJ1-5; 8 bases map to TRBD1. Trimming at V came to 6 bases and at J to 5 bases, leaving 9 bases not matched to a gene. This CDR3 has 15 amino acids. Germline values: CDR1 MNHEY, CDR2 SVGAGI. CDR3 nucleotide sequence: TGTGCCAGCAGCCGGACTTACAGGGGGGATCAGCCCCAGCATTTT. Translated: CASSRTYRGDQPQHF.

Only a few counts were recorded for this clone. The rearrangement uses TRBV6-1 and TRBJ1-6; unclear D gene. The CDR3 has 13 amino acids. CDR1 is MNHNS, CDR2 SASEGT, per germline. The V and J ends lost 2 bases and 7 bases respectively, with 6 bases between them. The CDR3 sequence is CASSESENSPLHF. In DNA form, the CDR3 reads TGTGCCAGCAGTGAAAGCGAGAATTCACCCCTCCACTTT.

The genes are TRBV28 and TRBJ2-7, with 8 bases matching TRBD1. The germline CDR1 and CDR2 sequences are MDHEN and SYDVKM. The CDR3 loop spans 13 amino acids. J was trimmed by 5 bases and V by 4 bases; bases with no gene match: 4. CDR3 loop: CASSSGQADEQYF. The DNA of the CDR3 is TGTGCCAGCAGTTCGGGACAGGCCGACGAGCAGTACTTC.

Points on this clone: The sample carries other DNA sequences with the same CDR3. This chain uses TRBV20-1 with TRBJ2-7; a weak D match, TRBD2 (5 bases). Germline V CDR1 and CDR2: DFQATT, SNEGSKA (reference sequence). V dropped 5 bases and J dropped 9 bases, with 14 bases sitting between them. This CDR3 is 11 amino acids long. The DNA for the CDR3 is TGCAGTGCTCAATCAGAGGCGGGGCAGTACTTC. Translating it yields CSAQSEAGQYF.

The chain has TRBV9 and TRBJ1-6; no reliable D call. The CDR3 sequence is 15 residues long. Germline V gene sequence: CDR1 SGDLS, CDR2 YYNGEE. Trimming pared 0 bases from V and 4 bases from J, leaving 8 bases between. The chain's CDR3 is CASSVDVRYNSPLHF. CDR3 coding DNA: TGTGCCAGCAGCGTAGATGTCCGGTATAATTCACCCCTCCACTTT.

The V call is TRBV6-6, the J call TRBJ1-3, with a possible D match to TRBD1 (5 bases). The CDR3 contains 12 residues. V was shortened by 11 bases and J by 2 bases, with 10 bases between the two germline ends. Germline lookup yields CDR1 MNHNY and CDR2 SVGAGI (reference sequence). The CDR3 loop is CAVGGAGNTIYF. CDR3 DNA: TGTGCCGTCGGAGGGGCTGGAAACACCATATATTTT.

This chain links TRBV10-3 with TRBJ2-2, with 8 nucleotides matching TRBD2. In germline, CDR1 is ENHRY, CDR2 SYGVKD. V gave up 10 bases and J gave up 1 base; unmatched junction bases: 8. The CDR3 spans 15 residues. Here the CDR3 DNA reads TGTGCCACCGTCGGGGGGGCCGAGAACACCGGGGAGCTGTTTTTT. Amino acid sequence: CATVGGAENTGELFF.

The chain recombines TRBV2 with TRBJ1-3, with 7 bases identical to TRBD1. The CDR3 is made up of 15 amino acids. Germline CDR1 and CDR2: SNHLY and FYNNEI. Losses at the gene ends were 4 bases for V and 4 bases for J; bases not matched to a gene: 7. CDR3 residues: CASSGGGVSGNTIYF. The CDR3 DNA reads TGTGCCAGCAGTGGAGGGGGCGTGTCGGGAAACACCATATATTTT. Using reference TRBV2 and TRBJ1-3 for the parts outside the CDR3, the full variable domain is EPEVTQTPSHQVTQMGQEVILRCVPISNHLYFYWYRQILGQKVEFLVSFYNNEISEKSEIFDDQFSVERPDGSNFTLKIRSTKLEDSAMYFCASSGGGVSGNTIYFGEGSWLTVV.

This chain connects TRBV11-3 to TRBJ1-1, with 11 nucleotides matching TRBD1. Germline values: CDR1 SGHNT, CDR2 YENEEA. J gave up 2 bases and V 5 bases, and 4 bases lay outside the gene matches. This CDR3 has 15 residues. CDR3 sequence (DNA): TGTGCCAGCAGCCCCGGGACAGGGGGAAACACTGAAGCTTTCTTT. Its protein is CASSPGTGGNTEAFF.

The rearrangement joins TRBV6-1 to TRBJ2-5; 7 bases agree with TRBD2. With 2 bases clipped from V and 3 bases from J, the junction kept 6 bases outside the gene matches. Germline V gene sequence: CDR1 MNHNS, CDR2 SASEGT. This CDR3 spans 15 amino acids. CDR3 region: CASSEWSGVKETQYF. Written as DNA, the CDR3 is TGTGCCAGCAGTGAATGGAGCGGGGTCAAAGAGACCCAGTACTTC.

The V gene is TRBV7-9, the J gene TRBJ2-1; D is unresolved. The V gene lost 4 bases and the J gene lost 0 bases, with 7 bases spanning the gap. The CDR3 covers 14 residues. Germline CDR1 is SEHNR and CDR2 is FQNEAQ (reference sequence). The CDR3 DNA reads TGTGCCAGCAGCTCCCTAAGCTCCTACAATGAGCAGTTCTTC. It specifies CASSSLSSYNEQFF.

This clone occurred a few times. J is TRBJ1-2 and V is TRBV28, with 10 bases identical to TRBD1. Per germline, CDR1 MDHEN and CDR2 SYDVKM. CDR3 size: 15 residues. Trimming took 5 bases from V and 7 from J; bases not matched to a gene: 10. CDR3 sequence reads: CASSPRGTGEFGYTF. The CDR3 DNA sequence: TGTGCCAGCAGTCCGCGCGGGACAGGGGAGTTTGGCTACACCTTC.

The genes are TRBV11-2 and TRBJ2-7; 8 bases match TRBD1. Trimming removed 5 bases from V and 6 bases from J; junction bases left unmatched: 15. This CDR3 contains 16 residues. Germline V CDR1 and CDR2: SGHAT, FQNNGV. CDR3 in amino acids: CASSAFLTGVSREQYF. Here the CDR3 DNA reads TGTGCCAGCAGCGCATTCCTGACAGGGGTCAGTCGCGAGCAGTACTTC.

V usage is TRBV4-1 and J usage is TRBJ2-5; 9 positions agree with TRBD2. This CDR3 contains 16 residues. Germline values: CDR1 MGHRA, CDR2 YSYEKL. J was trimmed by 2 bases and V by 4 bases; bases with no gene match: 8. The CDR3 spells CASSLVAGALQETQYF. The CDR3 coding sequence is TGCGCCAGCAGCCTTGTAGCGGGGGCCCTACAAGAGACCCAGTACTTC.

The V gene is TRBV13, the J gene TRBJ2-1; D is undetermined. The CDR3 consists of 11 residues. CDR1 PRHDT and CDR2 FYEKMQ come from the germline V gene (reference sequence). V gave up 5 bases and J gave up 5 bases, with 4 bases separating them. The CDR3 reads CASSLHNEQFF. CDR3 nucleotides: TGTGCCAGCAGCCTACACAATGAGCAGTTCTTC.

This clone occurred a few times. J is TRBJ1-4 and V is TRBV5-1; the D gene is possibly TRBD1 (6 bases). Germline loops: CDR1 SGHRS, CDR2 YFSETQ. The V end lost 2 bases, the J end lost 8 bases, and 13 bases lay between the germline ends. The length of the CDR3 is 14 residues. The CDR3 loop reads CASSFQGSKEKLFF. CDR3 bases: TGCGCCAGCAGCTTTCAGGGGTCCAAGGAAAAACTGTTTTTT.

This chain uses TRBV10-1 with TRBJ1-6, with D maybe TRBD1 (5 bases). This CDR3 has 12 amino acids. V was pared by 4 bases and J by 8 bases, with 6 bases between. The germline V gene has CDR1 WNHNN and CDR2 SYGVQD (reference sequence). The chain's CDR3 is CASSAGDSPLHF. The CDR3 nucleotides are TGCGCCAGCAGTGCGGGGGATTCACCCCTCCACTTT.

The J gene is TRBJ1-1, the V gene TRBV10-2; D remains unclear. This CDR3 has 14 amino acids. The V end lost 3 bases, the J end lost 1 base, and 9 bases lay between the germline ends. Germline lookup yields CDR1 WSHSY and CDR2 SAAADI. CDR3 residues: CASSDLSWNTEAFF. Here the CDR3 DNA reads TGCGCCAGCAGTGATCTTTCTTGGAACACTGAAGCTTTCTTT.

The J gene is TRBJ2-1, the V gene TRBV2; TRBD1 matches at 10 bases. Germline CDR1 and CDR2: SNHLY and FYNNEI. The CDR3 loop spans 18 amino acids. Losses at the gene ends were 6 bases for V and 6 bases for J; bases not matched to a gene: 17. This CDR3 is CASRGSIRQGAMGNEQFF. For the CDR3, the DNA is TGTGCCAGCAGGGGTAGTATTAGACAGGGGGCGATGGGCAATGAGCAGTTCTTC.

The genes are TRBV6-4 and TRBJ2-1; D remains unclear. The V gene lost 0 bases and the J gene lost 5 bases, with 5 bases spanning the gap. CDR3 length: 13 amino acids. The germline gives CDR1 MRHNA, CDR2 SNTAGT. In nucleotides, the CDR3 is TGTGCCAGCAGTGACTCCCCAGACAATGAGCAGTTCTTC. Translation: CASSDSPDNEQFF.